These 20 T cell receptor beta chains originate from one sample sequenced in a study of CXCR3-negative and CXCR3-positive naive CD8 T cells. Study-wide points: The TRB CDR3s that CXCR3-positive naive cells carried were more hydrophobic than those of CXCR3-negative naive cells.

Their specific antigens are unknown. With UMI labels, 5' RACE was used to prepare the TRB cDNA libraries. From its re-call of the 5' RACE reads, TCRdb lists each CDR3 protein once, without DNA. Its table lists 130,000 or so distinct CDR3 sequences. Sequenced sample: naive CXCR3+ CD8+ T cells from blood. As to subset: CD45RO-CCR7+CD27+CD95- naive CD8+ T cells expressing CXCR3 (TNR3+). These receptors all come from a human donor in good health. Some clones in this sample may be carry-over from other donors' samples.

CDR3 sequence: CAWSWGTGPDTQYF. This chain uses TRBV30 with TRBJ2-3; as DNA is missing, the TRBD1 call by TCRdb cannot be tested. The CDR3 contains 14 residues. CDR1 is GTSNPN, CDR2 SVGIG, per germline (reference sequence). Looking up the rest from reference TRBV30 and TRBJ2-3 gives the full variable domain: SQTIHQWPATLVQPVGSPLSLECTVEGTSNPNLYWYRQAAGRGLQLLFYSVGIGQISSEVPQNLSASRPQDRQFILSSKKLLLSDSGFYLCAWSWGTGPDTQYFGPGTRLTVL.

The chain is built from TRBV9 and TRBJ2-7; TCRdb lists TRBD1, though no DNA is available to test this call. Per the germline V gene, CDR1 is SGDLS and CDR2 is YYNGEE. CDR3 length equals 14 residues. This CDR3 is CASSVSGTGGEQYF.

This sequence joins TRBV29-1 and TRBJ2-7; checking the TCRdb D call of TRBD1 is not possible without DNA. The CDR3 runs to 15 residues. CDR1 and CDR2 (germline): SQVTM, ANQGSEA. The CDR3 reads CSVDIVGQGAYEQYF.

This chain connects TRBV15 to TRBJ2-2; checking the TCRdb D call of TRBD1 is not possible without DNA. Germline loops: CDR1 LNHNV, CDR2 YYDKDF (reference sequence). This CDR3 comprises 14 residues. CDR3 residues: CATNDRPNTGELFF.

The gene calls are TRBV10-3 and TRBJ2-5; TCRdb designates TRBD1, a call that cannot be tested without DNA. Germline V CDR1 and CDR2: ENHRY, SYGVKD. The CDR3 has 15 residues. The chain's CDR3 is CAISEGQGSGETQYF.

V and J are TRBV28 and TRBJ2-7; TCRdb's D call, TRBD1, is unchecked because there is no DNA. The CDR3 is 14 amino acids. The V gene's germline CDR1 is MDHEN and CDR2 SYDVKM. This CDR3 is CASSFLGDSYEQYF.

The chain recombines TRBV5-6 with TRBJ2-7; TCRdb gives TRBD2 as the D gene, but with no DNA this cannot be confirmed. Germline V lookup: CDR1 SGHDT, CDR2 YYEEEE. This CDR3 is 15 amino acids long. CDR3 loop: CASSFGGSAHYEQYF. The variable domain in full, with the rest retrieved from reference TRBV5-6 and TRBJ2-7, is DAGVTQSPTHLIKTRGQQVTLRCSPKSGHDTVSWYQQALGQGPQFIFQYYEEEERQRGNFPDRFSGHQFPNYSSELNVNALLLGDSALYLCASSFGGSAHYEQYFGPGTRLTVT.

The chain combines TRBV4-3 with TRBJ1-1; TCRdb picks TRBD1, but there is no DNA to check that call. This CDR3 is built from 15 residues. The germline gives CDR1 LGHNA, CDR2 YSLEER. CDR3 region: CASSQERTGNTEAFF.

The chain combines TRBV20-1 with TRBJ2-7; the D gene TCRdb calls, TRBD1, cannot be checked with no DNA. Germline V CDR1 and CDR2: DFQATT, SNEGSKA (reference sequence). This CDR3 comprises 14 residues. The CDR3 loop is CSARGLDTRYEQYF.

The genes are TRBV6-5 and TRBJ2-2; TCRdb names TRBD2, which stays unverified in the absence of DNA. This CDR3 has 19 amino acids. The germline V gene encodes CDR1 MNHEY and CDR2 SVGAGI. The CDR3: CASSYNPGLSGGVTGELFF.

The V gene is TRBV21-1, the J gene TRBJ2-7; TCRdb names TRBD1, which stays unverified in the absence of DNA. TRBV21-1 is a pseudogene segment. The CDR3 consists of 16 residues. CDR3 amino acids: CASSEGQGEYPYEQYF.

The chain joins TRBV28 to TRBJ2-7; TCRdb's D gene call, TRBD1, goes unchecked for lack of DNA. The germline V gene has CDR1 MDHEN and CDR2 SYDVKM. This CDR3 contains 16 residues. The CDR3 spells CASSLFQDRVIYEQYF.

The V and J genes are TRBV15 and TRBJ2-3; TCRdb picks TRBD2, but there is no DNA to check that call. Germline values: CDR1 LNHNV, CDR2 YYDKDF (reference sequence). The CDR3 extends over 18 amino acids. The CDR3 region is CATSRETGTSGPWDTQYF.

The rearrangement joins TRBV28 to TRBJ2-7. Germline values: CDR1 MDHEN, CDR2 SYDVKM. This CDR3 is built from 14 residues. The CDR3 spells CASTPREISYEQYF.

The chain uses TRBV29-1 and TRBJ2-7. Looked up from germline, CDR1 is SQVTM and CDR2 is ANQGSEA. The CDR3 is 13 amino acids. CDR3 in amino acids: CSVTDRSSYEQYF.

This chain uses TRBV14 with TRBJ1-4. CDR3 length equals 15 residues. From germline, CDR1 is SGHDN and CDR2 FVKESK. The CDR3 spells CASSPSRKVYEKLFF. Combining the CDR3 with reference TRBV14 and TRBJ1-4 gives the whole variable domain EAGVTQFPSHSVIEKGQTVTLRCDPISGHDNLYWYRRVMGKEIKFLLHFVKESKQDESGMPNNRFLAERTGGTYSTLKVQPAELEDSGVYFCASSPSRKVYEKLFFGSGTQLSVL.

V and J are TRBV28 and TRBJ2-7. Germline V gene lookup returns CDR1 MDHEN and CDR2 SYDVKM. The length of the CDR3 is 12 residues. CDR3 sequence: CASSLFAYEQYF.

V is TRBV9 and J is TRBJ1-6. Germline assignment: CDR1 SGDLS and CDR2 YYNGEE. The CDR3 extends over 15 amino acids. The CDR3: CASSVSGSYNSPLHF.

The V call is TRBV12-3 or TRBV12-4, the J call TRBJ2-1. The CDR3 extends over 15 amino acids. The CDR3 loop reads CASSRRISPYNEQFF.

The chain uses TRBV9 and TRBJ2-2; as DNA is missing, the TRBD1 call by TCRdb cannot be tested. Germline CDR1 reads SGDLS; CDR2 reads YYNGEE. CDR3 size: 15 residues. The CDR3 here is CASSAGTGVTGELFF. The complete variable domain, with remaining parts taken from reference TRBV9 and TRBJ2-2, reads DSGVTQTPKHLITATGQRVTLRCSPRSGDLSVYWYQQSLDQGLQFLIQYYNGEERAKGNILERFSAQQFPDLHSELNLSSLELGDSALYFCASSAGTGVTGELFFGEGSRLTVL.